These 25 T cell receptor beta chains share one sample of origin, sequenced in a study of early stage breast cancer tumors. Generated by immunoSEQ multiplex PCR, the TCRdb table keeps only in-frame clones and is missing some. This repertoire shows 25,000 to 30,000 clones, about four fifths found once; its top ten account for 9.3%. Sequencing was done on a sample of blood. These receptor sequences come from a person aged 45-65 years with breast cancer.

This chain connects TRBV28 to TRBJ2-5, with 8 bases aligning to TRBD2. V gave up 3 bases and J gave up 5 bases; unmatched junction bases: 8. There are 15 residues in the CDR3. The germline V gene has CDR1 MDHEN and CDR2 SYDVKM. The CDR3 region has the DNA TGTGCCAGCAGTTTGTTGGGACTAGATCGGGAGACCCAGTACTTC. Translating gives CASSLLGLDRETQYF.

The chain uses TRBV7-6 and TRBJ1-5, with 7 positions matching TRBD1. Germline V CDR1 and CDR2: SGHVS, FNYEAQ. Trimming at V came to 1 base and at J to 3 bases, leaving 6 bases not matched to a gene. The CDR3 extends over 16 amino acids. This chain's CDR3 is CASSLGTGSVNQPQHF. For the CDR3, the DNA is TGTGCCAGCAGCTTAGGGACAGGTAGTGTCAATCAGCCCCAGCATTTT.

This clone has only a few counts. This sequence joins TRBV14 and TRBJ1-1, with D uncertain. V was clipped by 0 bases and J by 1 base, with 9 bases between them. This CDR3 is built from 15 residues. The germline V gene encodes CDR1 SGHDN and CDR2 FVKESK. The CDR3 DNA follows: TGTGCCAGCAGCCAAGATGGGTCAGCGAACACTGAAGCTTTCTTT. Translation gives CASSQDGSANTEAFF.

This clone has a handful of counts. This rearrangement joins TRBV21-1 to TRBJ1-1. TRBV21-1 is given as a pseudogene. This CDR3 region has 17 residues. The CDR3 is CASSPPNRRAQAIEAFF. The CDR3 nucleotides are TGTGCCAGCAGCCCACCTAATCGAAGGGCCCAGGCGATTGAAGCTTTCTTT.

The gene calls are TRBV10-3 and TRBJ2-3; TRBD2 agrees at 9 bases. The trim removed 3 bases at V and 3 bases at J, leaving 13 bases unmatched. This CDR3 has 18 residues. CDR1 and CDR2 from the germline V gene are ENHRY and SYGVKD. The CDR3 DNA reads TGTGCCATCAGTGATGCCCCTCCCCGCGGGGGGGCAACAGATACGCAGTATTTT. Its translation: CAISDAPPRGGATDTQYF.

V gene TRBV11-1 combines with J gene TRBJ2-1; D may match TRBD1 or TRBD2 (5 bases each). V shed 5 bases and J shed 7 bases, with 18 bases lying between them. Germline CDR1 reads SGHAT; CDR2 reads FQDESV (reference sequence). There are 15 residues in the CDR3. The CDR3 coding sequence is TGTGCCAGCAGCGTAATACAGGCCAGGAGGAATGAGCAGTTCTTC. Amino acids: CASSVIQARRNEQFF.

Written as DNA, the CDR3 is TGTGCCAGCAGCTTGTCAGGGGGCAACTATGGCTACACCTTC. This sequence encodes CASSLSGGNYGYTF. The genes are TRBV5-4 and TRBJ1-2, with 8 bases lining up with TRBD1. J lost 2 bases, V lost 1 base, and 1 base had no gene match. CDR3 length equals 14 residues. CDR1 is SGHNT and CDR2 is YYREEE in the germline V gene (reference sequence).

The V call is TRBV6-6, the J call TRBJ2-5; tentative D call: TRBD2 (7 bases). Trimming cost V 6 bases and J 6 bases, with 23 bases left between them. The CDR3 has 16 residues. Germline V lookup: CDR1 MNHNY, CDR2 SVGAGI (reference sequence). CDR3 amino acids: CASRTPGGQGSKTQYF. CDR3 nucleotide sequence: TGTGCCAGCAGAACCCCCGGGGGGCAGGGGTCAAAGACCCAGTACTTC.

The rearrangement links TRBV2 to TRBJ1-1; 9 nucleotides align to TRBD1. CDR3 length: 14 residues. In germline, CDR1 is SNHLY, CDR2 FYNNEI. The junction had 7 bases not matched to a gene; V was cut back by 6 bases and J by 5 bases. The CDR3 loop is CASRRTGAVTEAFF. CDR3 bases: TGTGCCAGCAGGCGGACAGGGGCTGTAACTGAAGCTTTCTTT.

The chain joins TRBV29-1 to TRBJ1-1, with D hard to call. Per germline, CDR1 SQVTM and CDR2 ANQGSEA. V dropped 3 bases and J dropped 1 base, with 6 bases sitting between them. This CDR3 has 12 amino acids. In DNA, the CDR3 is TGCAGCGTTGAGTACACGAACACTGAAGCTTTCTTT. Amino acids: CSVEYTNTEAFF.

The chain uses TRBV4-2 and TRBJ2-3, with a weak D call TRBD2 (6 bases). Trimming removed 1 base at V and 0 bases at J, with 8 bases between. Germline lookup yields CDR1 LGHNA and CDR2 YNFKEQ. This CDR3 region has 15 residues. CDR3 region: CASSQGTSSTDTQYF. For the CDR3, the DNA is TGTGCCAGCAGCCAAGGTACTAGCAGCACAGATACGCAGTATTTT.

The chain links TRBV2 to TRBJ2-3; no definite D call. CDR3 length: 12 amino acids. V shed 5 bases and J shed 4 bases, with 7 bases lying between them. Germline values: CDR1 SNHLY, CDR2 FYNNEI. As DNA, the CDR3 is TGTGCCAGCAGTTTTTCCCCAGATACGCAGTATTTT. Residues: CASSFSPDTQYF.

The chain links TRBV27 to TRBJ1-6; D not resolved. The CDR3 is 14 amino acids. Germline V gene lookup returns CDR1 MNHEY and CDR2 SMNVEV (reference sequence). Deletions cut 5 bases from V and 7 bases from J, with 12 bases between. The CDR3 sequence is CASSALVRNSPLHF. CDR3 coding DNA: TGTGCCAGCAGTGCCCTAGTGAGAAATTCACCCCTCCACTTT.

This chain connects TRBV4-1 to TRBJ2-7; maybe TRBD2 (6 bases). V was clipped by 2 bases and J by 2 bases, with 25 bases between them. Germline CDR1 MGHRA, CDR2 YSYEKL. The CDR3 has 19 residues. CDR3 protein: CASSQLNLPAVAETYEQYF. CDR3 DNA: TGCGCCAGCAGCCAACTAAATCTCCCGGCAGTAGCGGAGACCTACGAGCAGTACTTC.

V is TRBV5-5 and J is TRBJ1-5, with TRBD1 as a possible D gene (5 bases). CDR1 and CDR2 from the germline V gene are SGHKS and YYEKEE (reference sequence). With 4 bases removed from V and 7 bases from J, the gap between germline ends came to 18 bases. The CDR3 has 15 residues. CDR3 residues: CASSPSGRGLQPQHF. The CDR3 DNA reads as TGTGCCAGCAGCCCCTCGGGGAGGGGCTTACAGCCCCAGCATTTT.

The CDR3 sequence: CASKDWGGVDEQYF. The CDR3 nucleotides read TGTGCCAGCAAGGATTGGGGCGGGGTCGACGAGCAGTACTTC. The gene calls are TRBV2 and TRBJ2-7; D perhaps matches TRBD2 (6 bases). Per germline, CDR1 SNHLY and CDR2 FYNNEI. This CDR3 has 14 amino acids. The ends were cut back, 7 bases at V and 5 bases at J, with 18 bases in the middle.

J is TRBJ1-2 and V is TRBV28, with 8 bases aligning to TRBD1. The J segment lost 2 bases and the V segment lost 2 bases, leaving 4 bases of the junction unmatched. Germline V CDR1 and CDR2: MDHEN, SYDVKM. This CDR3 has 15 amino acids. CDR3 region: CASSLADRVNYGYTF. The CDR3 nucleotides read TGTGCCAGCAGTTTAGCGGACAGGGTAAACTATGGCTACACCTTC.

The gene calls are TRBV7-2 and TRBJ2-7, with D unresolved. V was clipped by 3 bases and J by 2 bases, with 8 bases between them. Per germline, CDR1 SGHTA and CDR2 FQGNSA. The CDR3 covers 13 residues. The CDR3 nucleotides read TGTGCCAGCAGCTTCTCCCCGGCCTACGAGCAGTACTTC. This encodes CASSFSPAYEQYF.

This chain joins TRBV4-1 and TRBJ2-1, with 12 bases matching TRBD2. CDR3 length: 16 residues. CDR1 and CDR2 (germline): MGHRA, YSYEKL. The J segment lost 9 bases and the V segment lost 1 base, leaving 7 bases of the junction unmatched. The CDR3 loop is CASSQGPSGGAGEQFF. CDR3 sequence (DNA): TGCGCCAGCAGCCAAGGTCCTAGCGGGGGGGCCGGTGAGCAGTTCTTC.

This clone was found a few times. The rearrangement links TRBV2 to TRBJ1-6, with D uncertain. The CDR3 consists of 13 residues. The V gene lost 3 bases and the J gene lost 8 bases, with 8 bases spanning the gap. From germline, CDR1 is SNHLY and CDR2 FYNNEI. CDR3 bases: TGTGCCAGCAGTGAGTTGTCTGATTCACCCCTCCACTTT. Amino acids: CASSELSDSPLHF. The full variable domain, completed using reference TRBV2 and TRBJ1-6, is EPEVTQTPSHQVTQMGQEVILRCVPISNHLYFYWYRQILGQKVEFLVSFYNNEISEKSEIFDDQFSVERPDGSNFTLKIRSTKLEDSAMYFCASSELSDSPLHFGNGTRLTVT.

The chain employs TRBV19 and TRBJ2-5, with 7 bases fitting TRBD2. Germline trimming cut 2 bases from V and 5 bases from J; bases unmatched to any gene: 8. The CDR3 spans 15 residues. CDR1 is LNHDA, CDR2 SQIVND, per germline (reference sequence). This chain's CDR3 is CASSITNPGGETQYF. The CDR3 nucleotides read TGTGCCAGTAGTATAACCAACCCCGGGGGGGAGACCCAGTACTTC.

This rearrangement joins TRBV7-2 to TRBJ2-7, with 14 bases lining up with TRBD2. With V trimmed by 2 bases and J by 4 bases, 4 bases remained unmatched. Germline V gives CDR1 SGHTA, CDR2 FQGNSA. This CDR3 region has 16 residues. CDR3 DNA sequence: TGTGCCAGCAGCTTATCCTGGACTAGCGGGAGGTACGAGCAGTACTTC. It encodes CASSLSWTSGRYEQYF.

This chain's CDR3 is CASSLGTGGYNEQFF. The CDR3 bases are TGTGCCAGCAGTCTTGGGACAGGGGGCTACAATGAGCAGTTCTTC. The chain is built from TRBV6-1 and TRBJ2-1; 11 positions match TRBD1. The germline gives CDR1 MNHNS, CDR2 SASEGT. This CDR3 has 15 amino acids. Germline trimming cut 5 bases from V and 3 bases from J; bases unmatched to any gene: 3.

The chain has TRBV18 and TRBJ2-7; tentative D call: TRBD1 (6 bases). Germline lookup yields CDR1 KGHSH and CDR2 LQKENI. V gave up 2 bases and J gave up 3 bases, with 11 bases separating them. The CDR3 has 14 amino acids. CDR3: CASSPWDTNYEQYF. In DNA, the CDR3 is TGTGCCAGCTCACCATGGGACACCAACTACGAGCAGTACTTC.

The chain joins TRBV9 to TRBJ2-7; D is uncertain. The V gene lost 4 bases and the J gene lost 0 bases, with 11 bases spanning the gap. The germline V gene encodes CDR1 SGDLS and CDR2 YYNGEE. The CDR3 length is 14 residues. CDR3 bases: TGTGCCAGCAGCCCCCCGTGGGACTCCTACGAGCAGTACTTC. Its protein is CASSPPWDSYEQYF.